These T cell receptor beta chains were read from a single sample in a study of PD-L1 blockade in urothelial cancer. This table comes from immunoSEQ multiplex PCR, and its TCRdb copy is limited to in-frame clones, with some not included. The sample carries approximately 88,000 clones, over 80% recorded once. The input for sequencing was PBMCs, taken around atezolizumab (anti-PD-L1) treatment. The receptors come from a man in his sixties with urothelial cancer. Both conserved end residues are part of each CDR3. A D gene is named only where the DNA matches it firmly. Some rows have no size entry. The others give once, few or many, or a class for an expanded clone.

abundance,v_gene,j_gene,d_gene,CDR3aa,CDR3nt
-,TRBV5-4,TRBJ1-4,-,CASSLGGREEKLFF,TGTGCCAGCAGCTTGGGGGGGCGCGAAGAAAAACTGTTTTTT
-,TRBV5-1,TRBJ2-3,-,CASSLGPGMGTDTQYF,TGCGCCAGCAGCTTGGGGCCCGGGATGGGCACAGATACGCAGTATTTT
few,TRBV19,TRBJ2-6,-,CASSQGSGANVLTF,TGTGCCAGTAGTCAGGGGTCTGGGGCCAACGTCCTGACTTTC
few,TRBV7-8,TRBJ1-1,-,CASSLDTNTEAFF,TGTGCCAGCAGCTTGGACACGAACACTGAAGCTTTCTTT
-,TRBV6-5,TRBJ2-3,TRBD2,CASRRGAGGTDTQYF,TGTGCCAGCAGGCGAGGGGCGGGAGGCACAGATACGCAGTATTTT
-,TRBV27,TRBJ2-3,-,CASRRLGSSTDTQYF,TGTGCCAGCCGGAGACTAGGAAGTAGCACAGATACGCAGTATTTT
-,TRBV5-4,TRBJ2-1,TRBD1,CASSPGTGNEQFF,TGTGCCAGCAGCCCCGGGACAGGAAATGAGCAGTTCTTC
-,TRBV18,TRBJ1-4,TRBD1,CASSPPDRGNEKLFF,TGTGCCAGCTCACCACCGGACAGGGGGAACGAAAAACTGTTTTTT
-,TRBV6-1,TRBJ1-2,TRBD1,CASSEAGTGGDYGYTF,TGTGCCAGCAGTGAAGCCGGGACAGGGGGCGACTATGGCTACACCTTC
-,TRBV19,TRBJ1-3,-,CASSTQGSGNTIYF,TGTGCCAGTAGCACCCAGGGGTCTGGAAACACCATATATTTT
-,TRBV19,TRBJ1-2,-,CASSRPDMGFYGYTF,TGTGCCAGTAGTAGGCCCGACATGGGTTTCTATGGCTACACCTTC
-,TRBV2,TRBJ2-2,-,CASMGQGTGELFF,TGTGCCAGCATGGGGCAGGGCACCGGGGAGCTGTTTTTT
-,TRBV15,TRBJ2-5,-,CATSRIPRETQYF,TGTGCCACCAGCAGGATACCGCGAGAGACCCAGTACTTC
-,TRBV19,TRBJ2-3,-,CASSTQGGTDTQYF,TGTGCCAGTAGTACCCAGGGTGGAACAGATACGCAGTATTTT
-,TRBV28,TRBJ1-3,-,CASGAEGSGNTIYF,TGTGCCAGCGGAGCGGAAGGCTCTGGAAACACCATATATTTT
-,TRBV5-1,TRBJ1-5,-,CASSTGESNQPQHF,TGCGCCAGCAGCACGGGGGAGAGCAATCAGCCCCAGCATTTT
-,TRBV28,TRBJ2-3,-,CASSFGFGTDTQYF,TGTGCCAGCAGTTTCGGTTTTGGCACAGATACGCAGTATTTT
-,TRBV5-5,TRBJ2-7,TRBD1,CASTRTGSHGEQYF,TGTGCCAGCACCCGGACAGGGTCACATGGCGAGCAGTACTTC
-,TRBV7-2,TRBJ2-6,-,CASSLDGSSGANVLTF,TGTGCCAGCAGCTTAGACGGGTCCTCTGGGGCCAACGTCCTGACTTTC
-,TRBV28,TRBJ2-5,TRBD2,CASSTDRTSGRKTQYF,TGTGCCAGCAGTACTGATAGGACTAGCGGGAGGAAGACCCAGTACTTC
-,TRBV11-1,TRBJ2-1,-,CASSFGLGHYNEQFF,TGTGCCAGCAGCTTCGGCCTGGGACACTACAATGAGCAGTTCTTC
-,TRBV11-2,TRBJ2-7,TRBD1,CASSSTGEVYEQYF,TGTGCCAGCAGCTCGACAGGGGAGGTCTACGAGCAGTACTTC
few,TRBV7-9,TRBJ2-6,TRBD1,CASSRRGQAITGANVLTF,TGTGCCAGCAGCCGGAGGGGACAGGCTATTACTGGGGCCAACGTCCTGACTTTC
-,TRBV7-2,TRBJ2-3,TRBD1,CASSLFWDSDTDTQYF,TGTGCCAGCAGCTTATTTTGGGACAGTGACACAGATACGCAGTATTTT
-,TRBV6-5,TRBJ1-5,-,CASRFSSHQPQHF,TGTGCCAGCAGATTTAGCAGCCATCAGCCCCAGCATTTT
-,TRBV10-2,TRBJ2-1,TRBD2,CASSEWGSGRGEQFF,TGCGCCAGCAGTGAGTGGGGTAGCGGGAGAGGTGAGCAGTTCTTC
-,TRBV6-5,TRBJ2-7,-,CASSSAYEQYF,TGTGCCAGCAGTTCAGCCTACGAGCAGTACTTC
-,TRBV5-4,TRBJ2-7,TRBD2,CASSSGLADSYEQYF,TGTGCCAGCAGCTCGGGACTAGCGGACAGTTACGAGCAGTACTTC
-,TRBV6-5,TRBJ1-5,-,CASSYSGGRNQPQHF,TGTGCCAGCAGTTACTCGGGGGGTCGCAATCAGCCCCAGCATTTT
-,TRBV11-2,TRBJ2-2,-,CASSLDVNTGELFF,TGTGCCAGCAGCTTAGACGTAAACACCGGGGAGCTGTTTTTT
once,TRBV19,TRBJ1-2,TRBD1,CASTSGTAIRSYGYTF,TGTGCCAGTACCTCCGGGACAGCCATAAGGAGCTATGGCTACACCTTC
-,TRBV30,TRBJ1-4,TRBD1,CAWRRQGNEKLFF,TGTGCCTGGAGAAGACAGGGGAATGAAAAACTGTTTTTT
once,TRBV10-3,TRBJ2-2,TRBD2,CAITPGLGISTGELFF,TGTGCCATCACTCCGGGACTAGGGATAAGCACCGGGGAGCTGTTTTTT
-,TRBV7-9,TRBJ2-7,TRBD2,CASSLDVIEGGPYEQYF,TGTGCCAGCAGCTTAGATGTTATTGAGGGAGGGCCCTACGAGCAGTACTTC
few,TRBV5-4,TRBJ1-2,TRBD1,CASSADRGGYTF,TGTGCCAGCAGCGCCGACAGGGGGGGCTACACCTTC
-,TRBV4-1,TRBJ2-3,-,CASSQGLTDTQYF,TGCGCCAGCAGCCAGGGGCTGACAGATACGCAGTATTTT
-,TRBV6-5,TRBJ1-6,TRBD1,CASSYGYRGTPLHF,TGTGCCAGCAGTTACGGGTACAGGGGTACACCCCTCCACTTT
-,TRBV30,TRBJ1-6,TRBD1,CAWSPMTGASSYNSPLHF,TGTGCCTGGAGCCCAATGACAGGGGCCAGCTCCTATAATTCACCCCTCCACTTT
-,TRBV28,TRBJ2-5,TRBD2,CASTSSGAGETQYF,TGTGCCAGCACCTCAAGCGGGGCCGGGGAGACCCAGTACTTC
-,TRBV6-4,TRBJ1-1,-,CASRAGAANTEAFF,TGTGCCAGCAGAGCTGGGGCAGCCAACACTGAAGCTTTCTTT
-,TRBV11-2,TRBJ2-1,-,CASSLKRVSYNEQFF,TGTGCCAGCAGCTTAAAACGGGTATCCTACAATGAGCAGTTCTTC
-,TRBV11-2,TRBJ1-2,TRBD1,CASSYRDRGYRGYGYTF,TGTGCCAGCAGCTACCGGGACAGGGGATATCGGGGCTATGGCTACACCTTC
-,TRBV9,TRBJ2-1,TRBD2,CASSLGTSVDSYNEQFF,TGTGCCAGCAGCCTCGGGACTAGCGTGGACTCCTACAATGAGCAGTTCTTC
-,TRBV28,TRBJ2-7,TRBD1,CASSLGTGGQYEQYF,TGTGCCAGCAGTTTAGGAACAGGGGGCCAGTACGAGCAGTACTTC
-,TRBV5-1,TRBJ2-1,TRBD2,CASSLAKAGGPYNEQFF,TGCGCCAGCAGCTTGGCCAAAGCGGGGGGTCCCTACAATGAGCAGTTCTTC
-,TRBV18,TRBJ2-3,TRBD2,CASSSLTSGISTDTQYF,TGTGCCAGCTCATCGCTGACTAGCGGGATTAGCACAGATACGCAGTATTTT
-,TRBV18,TRBJ2-2,-,CASSLTANTGELFF,TGTGCCAGCTCCCTAACAGCCAACACCGGGGAGCTGTTTTTT
-,TRBV7-9,TRBJ2-7,-,CASSRGDARQYF,TGTGCCAGCAGCCGGGGTGATGCCCGGCAGTACTTC
-,TRBV7-8,TRBJ1-1,-,CASSLVRRTEAFF,TGTGCCAGCAGCTTAGTGAGGAGGACTGAAGCTTTCTTT
-,TRBV6-1,TRBJ1-2,-,CASSDNGGGVRGYTF,TGTGCCAGCAGTGATAATGGTGGAGGAGTAAGGGGCTACACCTTC
-,TRBV30,TRBJ1-2,-,CAWSVRQGHNRYGYTF,TGTGCCTGGAGTGTTAGGCAGGGCCACAATAGGTATGGCTACACCTTC
-,TRBV25-1,TRBJ2-7,-,CASSFLTYEQYF,TGTGCCAGCAGTTTTTTAACCTACGAGCAGTACTTC
-,TRBV6-1,TRBJ2-1,TRBD1,CASRQGTYNEQFF,TGTGCCAGTAGACAGGGGACTTACAATGAGCAGTTCTTC
-,TRBV15,TRBJ2-1,TRBD2,CATSRESVAGFNNNEQFF,TGTGCCACCAGCAGAGAGAGCGTAGCGGGGTTTAACAACAATGAGCAGTTCTTC
-,TRBV7-2,TRBJ2-3,TRBD2,CASSLQAGALVSDTQYF,TGTGCCAGCAGCTTACAAGCGGGAGCACTGGTTTCAGATACGCAGTATTTT